This section outlines one TCR beta chain sequence together with its context. The sample originates from a study of blood T cell repertoires in COVID-19. At the level of the study: Samples came from the United States, Italy and Spain, spanning acute and convalescent COVID-19. PBMCs, B-cell-depleted T cells, or T cells provided the cDNA or gDNA that made up the material.

Source study methods: Researchers report that nucleated cell counts were estimated from reference gene primer amplification. Sequencing was performed with immunoSEQ multiplex PCR; in TCRdb, only in-frame clones are kept and a portion is missing. That table is the source of V, J and clone size, and D and trimming were worked out from the DNA. The table records hundreds of thousands of clones, 85% to 90% of them present only once. Germline values: CDR1 SGHRS, CDR2 YFSETQ. The CDR3 contains 15 residues. Trimming shortened V by 4 bases and J by 1 base, and 14 bases separated the two germline ends. This sequence originates from a woman younger than 35 with acute or convalescent COVID-19. The V and J genes are TRBV5-1 and TRBJ1-1; possibly TRBD1 for D (6 bases). The sample consisted of peripheral blood. The CDR3 here is CASSLSGQGNTEAFF. The CDR3 DNA reads TGCGCCAGCAGCCTATCGGGACAAGGGAACACTGAAGCTTTCTTT.